The T cell receptor (beta chain) described here comes from a study of CD8+ T cells in alopecia areata. Study in general: The graft donors were roughly 6-13-month-old C3H/HeJ mice with spontaneous alopecia, and their skin went to roughly 6-10-week-old female C3H/HeJ mice. Study-wide results and limits: It was less clear whether patients shared TCRs than it was in mice, possibly because of HLA. Lesional scalp exceeded normal scalp in clonality, especially in alopecia totalis/universalis.

This clone has a count of ten or more. Its antigen is not identified. TCRdb's protein does not match the DNA translation at residue 10; the protein provided is translated from the DNA. Each gene name is a mouse one. With the read ending 3 residues before the CDR3 end, the germline J gene is used to fill in that end. Germline trimming cut 9 bases from V and 4 bases from J; bases unmatched to any gene: 6. The CDR3 covers 13 residues. Germline V gene sequence: CDR1 NNHDY, CDR2 SYVADS. RNA was extracted and reverse transcribed into cDNA as the sequencing template. Profiled with immunoSEQ multiplex PCR; TCRdb holds only in-frame clones, not every one. The counts give some 110,000 clones, none of them seen only once; around a fifth is held by the top ten.

The chain links TRBV13-3 to TRBJ1-3; 8 bases are a match to TRBD1. This sequence was found in a C3H/HeJ mouse with alopecia areata. The MHC haplotype recorded for the strain is H2-k. Sample: lesional skin. The sequenced part of the CDR3 DNA is TGTGCCACCGGGACAGGAACGGGAAATACG. Translating it yields CATGTGTGNT. The whole CDR3 protein is CATGTGTGNTLYF.